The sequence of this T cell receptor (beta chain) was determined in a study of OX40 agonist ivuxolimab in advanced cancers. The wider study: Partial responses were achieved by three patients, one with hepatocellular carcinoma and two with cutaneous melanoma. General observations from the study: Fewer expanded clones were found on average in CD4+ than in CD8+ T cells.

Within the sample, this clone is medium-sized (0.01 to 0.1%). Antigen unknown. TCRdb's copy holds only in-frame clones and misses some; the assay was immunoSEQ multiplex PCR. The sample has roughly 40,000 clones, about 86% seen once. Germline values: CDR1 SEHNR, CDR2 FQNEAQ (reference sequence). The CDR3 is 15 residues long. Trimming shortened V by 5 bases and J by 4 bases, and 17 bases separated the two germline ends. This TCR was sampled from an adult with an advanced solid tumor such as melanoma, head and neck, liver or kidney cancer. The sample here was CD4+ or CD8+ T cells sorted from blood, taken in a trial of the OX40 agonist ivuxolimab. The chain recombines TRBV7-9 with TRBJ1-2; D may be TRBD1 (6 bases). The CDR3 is CASSPVGGRTYGYTF. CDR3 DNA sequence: TGTGCCAGCAGCCCAGTAGGGGGAAGGACCTATGGCTACACCTTC.